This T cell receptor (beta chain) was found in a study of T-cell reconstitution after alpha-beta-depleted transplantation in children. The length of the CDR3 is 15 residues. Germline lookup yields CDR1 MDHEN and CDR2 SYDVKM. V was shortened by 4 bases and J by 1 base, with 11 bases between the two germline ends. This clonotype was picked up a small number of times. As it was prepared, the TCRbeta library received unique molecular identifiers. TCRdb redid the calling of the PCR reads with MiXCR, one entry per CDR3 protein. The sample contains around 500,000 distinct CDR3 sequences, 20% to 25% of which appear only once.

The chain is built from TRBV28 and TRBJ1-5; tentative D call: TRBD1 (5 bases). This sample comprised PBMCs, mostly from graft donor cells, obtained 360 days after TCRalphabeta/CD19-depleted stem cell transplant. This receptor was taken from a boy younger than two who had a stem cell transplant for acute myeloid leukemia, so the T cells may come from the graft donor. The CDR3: CASSWGRGSNQPQHF. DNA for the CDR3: TGTGCCAGCAGTTGGGGACGGGGGAGCAATCAGCCCCAGCATTTT. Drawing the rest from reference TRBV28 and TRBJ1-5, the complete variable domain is DVKVTQSSRYLVKRTGEKVFLECVQDMDHENMFWYRQDPGLGLRLIYFSYDVKMKEKGDIPEGYSVSREKKERFSLILESASTNQTSMYLCASSWGRGSNQPQHFGDGTRLSIL.